This TCR beta chain was recovered during a study of cytomegalovirus exposure and HLA in healthy donors. The CDR3 contains 15 residues. J lost 7 bases, V lost 3 bases, and 4 bases had no gene match. CDR1 SGHNT and CDR2 YYREEE come from the germline V gene (reference sequence). The PCR used 60 Vbeta and 13 Jbeta primers. Profiling relied on immunoSEQ multiplex PCR, and the TCRdb table lists in-frame clones only, not all of them. The sample shows 130,000 or so clones, roughly four fifths of them seen only once. This clonotype originated in a man between 18 and 35 years old in good health and CMV-seronegative. The genes are TRBV5-4 and TRBJ1-6, with TRBD1 identical over 10 bases. The sequenced sample was PBMCs. CDR3 nucleotides: TGTGCCAGCAGCTCCCCGGGACAGGGGAATTCACCCCTCCACTTT. Translated, it gives CASSSPGQGNSPLHF.